The 4 T cell receptor beta chains reported below all come from one sample, sequenced in a study of blood T cell repertoires in COVID-19. The protocol was immunoSEQ multiplex PCR, while the TCRdb copy is restricted to in-frame clones and leaves out a portion. This sample has over 300,000 clones; roughly nine tenths occur once, and the top ten carry nearly 6.5%. Sequencing input: peripheral blood. Source of these receptors: a young man who had recovered from COVID-19.

V is TRBV15 and J is TRBJ1-2; D is perhaps TRBD1 (5 bases). The V gene lost 0 bases and the J gene lost 5 bases, with 10 bases spanning the gap. CDR1 is LNHNV, CDR2 YYDKDF, per germline (reference sequence). The CDR3 has 14 residues. DNA for the CDR3: TGTGCCACCAGCAGAGATCGGGGGGGTTATGGCTACACCTTC. Amino acid sequence: CATSRDRGGYGYTF.

V usage is TRBV12-3 or TRBV12-4 and J usage is TRBJ1-1; possible D gene TRBD1, 6 bases. This CDR3 region has 12 residues. V lost 5 bases and J 5 bases, leaving 9 bases between the germline ends. Written as DNA, the CDR3 is TGTGCCAGCAGTGCTCAGGGGACTGAAGCTTTCTTT. Protein sequence: CASSAQGTEAFF.

The CDR3 nucleotides are TGTGCCAGCAGCTTAGCCCCGGACAATTTTTATGGCTACACCTTC. The encoded protein is CASSLAPDNFYGYTF. The chain couples TRBV11-2 to TRBJ1-2; weak D call: TRBD1 (5 bases). V shed 1 base and J shed 5 bases, with 14 bases lying between them. The CDR3 has 15 residues. Germline lookup yields CDR1 SGHAT and CDR2 FQNNGV.

The chain joins TRBV7-2 to TRBJ1-2, with TRBD1 identical over 8 bases. Germline V lookup: CDR1 SGHTA, CDR2 FQGNSA. The CDR3 sequence is 13 residues long. After removal of 5 bases from V and 7 bases from J, the junction contained 6 bases not matched to a gene. CDR3 in DNA: TGTGCCAGCAGCGCCCGACAGGGGTTTGGCTACACCTTC. Amino acid sequence: CASSARQGFGYTF. Full variable domain (rest looked up from reference TRBV7-2 and TRBJ1-2): GAGVSQSPSNKVTEKGKDVELRCDPISGHTALYWYRQSLGQGLEFLIYFQGNSAPDKSGLPSDRFSAERTGGSVSTLTIQRTQQEDSAVYLCASSARQGFGYTFGSGTRLTVV.